This T cell receptor (beta chain) was captured by sequencing in a study of T cell responses to AZD1222 COVID-19 vaccine. Findings and limits, study-wide: Baseline seropositivity characterized only a handful of AZD1222 recipients.

This table comes from immunoSEQ multiplex PCR, and its TCRdb copy is limited to in-frame clones, with some not included. Of fewer than 200,000 clones detected, roughly 92% appear once; the ten largest clones hold more than 9%. V was cut by 1 base and J by 5 bases, with 17 bases left in between. CDR3 length: 16 amino acids. Germline CDR1 and CDR2: KGHSH and LQKENI. This clone was recorded a few times. Its antigen is undetermined. The chain is built from TRBV18 and TRBJ2-5; D is possibly TRBD1 or TRBD2 (5 bases each). Sequences were derived from peripheral blood, sampled on day 0 of AZD1222 vaccination. The clonotype comes from an adult in good health. The CDR3 DNA is TGTGCCAGCTCACCACGCTCTAGGGGACGTCGGGAGACCCAGTACTTC. The encoded protein is CASSPRSRGRRETQYF. The whole variable domain, remainder taken from reference TRBV18 and TRBJ2-5, is NAGVMQNPRHLVRRRGQEARLRCSPMKGHSHVYWYRQLPEEGLKFMVYLQKENIIDESGMPKERFSAEFPKEGPSILRIQQVVRGDSAAYFCASSPRSRGRRETQYFGPGTRLLVL.